The 21 T cell receptor beta chains reported below all come from one sample, sequenced in a study of technical replicates of blood from a handful of donors. The repertoire was sequenced with immunoSEQ multiplex PCR; TCRdb's copy has only in-frame clones and lacks some. The sample consists of fewer than 20,000 clones, around 87% of them appearing once. Specimen: PBMCs. These receptors all come from a human donor in good health.

The chain links TRBV15 to TRBJ2-4; tentative D call: TRBD1 (5 bases). The ends were cut back, 5 bases at V and 0 bases at J, with 8 bases in the middle. The germline V gene encodes CDR1 LNHNV and CDR2 YYDKDF (reference sequence). The CDR3 length is 14 residues. The CDR3 loop is CATSQGLAKNIQYF. The CDR3 nucleotides read TGTGCCACCAGCCAGGGCCTAGCCAAAAACATTCAGTACTTC.

This clone was counted once. V gene TRBV7-2 combines with J gene TRBJ2-7; 8 nucleotides align to TRBD1. CDR1 SGHTA and CDR2 FQGNSA come from the germline V gene. With 5 bases clipped from V and 6 bases from J, the junction kept 18 bases outside the gene matches. The CDR3 covers 17 residues. This CDR3 is CASSPGVFGTGSTEQYF. The CDR3 nucleotides read TGTGCCAGCAGCCCAGGGGTTTTCGGGACAGGATCCACCGAGCAGTACTTC.

The CDR3 sequence is CASSLRGRRDEQYF. Here the CDR3 DNA reads TGTGCCAGCAGCTTACGGGGGAGGCGGGACGAGCAGTACTTC. The V and J genes are TRBV7-2 and TRBJ2-7; perhaps TRBD2 as D (6 bases). V was trimmed by 2 bases and J by 5 bases, leaving 13 bases between them. This CDR3 spans 14 amino acids. Germline lookup yields CDR1 SGHTA and CDR2 FQGNSA.

The J gene is TRBJ2-7, the V gene TRBV29-1; D possibly corresponds to TRBD1 (5 bases). Trimming cost V 4 bases and J 7 bases, with 20 bases left between them. Germline CDR1 is SQVTM and CDR2 is ANQGSEA. The CDR3 consists of 14 residues. The CDR3 DNA is TGCAGCGTTGGGCAGGAGCAGGGCGTCTGGGAGCAGTACTTC. Amino acid sequence: CSVGQEQGVWEQYF.

This sequence joins TRBV10-3 and TRBJ1-3; 8 bases fit TRBD1. Trimming removed 3 bases from V and 0 bases from J; junction bases left unmatched: 1. The CDR3 is 15 amino acids. The germline gives CDR1 ENHRY, CDR2 SYGVKD. The CDR3 is CAISDGTGSGNTIYF. The CDR3 region has the DNA TGTGCCATCAGTGATGGGACAGGCTCTGGAAACACCATATATTTT.

The CDR3 loop is CASSGTGGPYEQYF. CDR3 nucleotides: TGTGCCAGCAGCGGGACAGGGGGCCCCTACGAGCAGTACTTC. The chain joins TRBV5-4 to TRBJ2-7; TRBD1 matches 12 bases. CDR3 length: 14 amino acids. The germline V gene has CDR1 SGHNT and CDR2 YYREEE (reference sequence). J gave up 2 bases and V 4 bases, and 1 base lay outside the gene matches.

The J gene is TRBJ1-1, the V gene TRBV27, with D maybe TRBD1 (5 bases). From germline, CDR1 is MNHEY and CDR2 SMNVEV (reference sequence). V lost 0 bases and J lost 0, with 8 bases in between. The CDR3 runs 15 residues. The CDR3 loop reads CASSLSPGMNTEAFF. CDR3 bases: TGTGCCAGCAGTTTATCACCAGGGATGAACACTGAAGCTTTCTTT.

This chain uses TRBV19 with TRBJ2-5; D perhaps matches TRBD2 (7 bases). The CDR3 is made up of 14 amino acids. Trimming left V 3 bases short and J 5 bases short, with 13 bases between. Germline V gene sequence: CDR1 LNHDA, CDR2 SQIVND (reference sequence). CDR3 protein: CASSIRGRGETQYF. In nucleotides, the CDR3 is TGTGCCAGTAGTATTCGGGGGCGGGGGGAGACCCAGTACTTC.

The chain is built from TRBV5-1 and TRBJ2-1; the match to TRBD2 covers 14 bases. The V segment lost 4 bases and the J segment 0 bases; nucleotides outside the gene matches: 12. This CDR3 spans 20 amino acids. Per the germline V gene, CDR1 is SGHRS and CDR2 is YFSETQ. CDR3: CASSPGLAGGFGSSYNEQFF. CDR3 nucleotides: TGCGCCAGCAGCCCCGGACTAGCGGGAGGATTCGGCAGCTCCTACAATGAGCAGTTCTTC.

This clone was detected only once. The chain joins TRBV7-9 to TRBJ2-1; TRBD2 agrees at 12 bases. Germline V lookup: CDR1 SEHNR, CDR2 FQNEAQ (reference sequence). V shed 5 bases, J shed 6 bases, and the junction held 8 bases outside the gene matches. The CDR3 covers 16 residues. This CDR3 reads CASSPRLAGDGNEQFF. The DNA of the CDR3 is TGTGCCAGCAGCCCCCGACTAGCGGGAGATGGCAATGAGCAGTTCTTC. The full variable domain, its missing parts supplied by reference TRBV7-9 and TRBJ2-1, is DTGVSQNPRHKITKRGQNVTFRCDPISEHNRLYWYRQTLGQGPEFLTYFQNEAQLEKSRLLSDRFSAERPKGSFSTLEIQRTEQGDSAMYLCASSPRLAGDGNEQFFGPGTRLTVL.

The rearrangement uses TRBV12-5 and TRBJ1-4; TRBD1 might be the D (6 bases). Germline V gives CDR1 LGHNT, CDR2 FRNRAP. Trimming removed 4 bases at V and 0 bases at J, with 15 bases between. This CDR3 region has 17 residues. The CDR3 bases are TGTGCTAGTGGTTCTCCGGGACACCAATCAACTAATGAAAAACTGTTTTTT. It specifies CASGSPGHQSTNEKLFF.

The gene calls are TRBV19 and TRBJ1-3; 11 bases are a match to TRBD1. Per the germline V gene, CDR1 is LNHDA and CDR2 is SQIVND (reference sequence). V lost 6 bases, J lost 4 bases, and 2 bases stayed unmatched. The CDR3 totals 14 residues. For the CDR3, the DNA is TGTGCCAGTAGCTGGACAGGGGGCGGAAACACCATATATTTT. Translated: CASSWTGGGNTIYF.

The chain is built from TRBV29-1 and TRBJ2-5; perhaps TRBD2 as D (6 bases). CDR3 size: 12 residues. The germline V and J ends were trimmed by 6 bases and 3 bases, with 11 bases remaining between them. The germline gives CDR1 SQVTM, CDR2 ANQGSEA. The CDR3 nucleotides read TGCAGCGTGGTCCCTAGCGAAGAGACCCAGTACTTC. Translated: CSVVPSEETQYF.

V gene TRBV5-1 combines with J gene TRBJ2-2, with 7 bases aligning to TRBD2. J lost 6 bases, V lost 5 bases, and 10 bases had no gene match. The germline CDR1 and CDR2 sequences are SGHRS and YFSETQ. The CDR3 consists of 15 residues. This chain's CDR3 is CASSLQRGGSGELFF. For the CDR3, the DNA is TGCGCCAGCAGTTTGCAGCGGGGAGGGTCCGGGGAGCTGTTTTTT.

The chain joins TRBV5-1 to TRBJ1-1, with 7 bases identical to TRBD1. CDR3 length: 13 amino acids. Germline-derived CDR1 and CDR2 are SGHRS and YFSETQ. Trimming cost V 1 base and J 4 bases; bases outside gene matches: 1. CDR3 coding DNA: TGCGCCAGCAGCTTGTCAGGGGGCACTGAAGCTTTCTTT. Its translation: CASSLSGGTEAFF.

This clone was seen a single time. This chain joins TRBV4-1 and TRBJ2-7, with unresolved D. The CDR3 loop spans 15 amino acids. CDR1 is MGHRA and CDR2 is YSYEKL in the germline V gene. Trimming took off 2 bases at V and 0 bases at J, with 11 bases between the two ends. The CDR3 nucleotides read TGCGCCAGCAGCCAAAGCTTGACGGGCTCCTACGAGCAGTACTTC. It codes for CASSQSLTGSYEQYF.

V gene TRBV5-1 combines with J gene TRBJ2-1; D is possibly TRBD1 (6 bases). The CDR3 extends over 13 amino acids. Germline CDR1 SGHRS, CDR2 YFSETQ. The V gene lost 4 bases and the J gene lost 8 bases, with 13 bases spanning the gap. The CDR3 bases are TGCGCCAGCAGCACTGGGACATTCCATGAGCAGTTCTTC. Its translation is CASSTGTFHEQFF.

A single count supports this clone. This CDR3 is CASSRDIWNTIYF. CDR3 sequence (DNA): TGTGCCAGCAGCAGGGACATCTGGAACACCATATATTTT. The V call is TRBV11-3, the J call TRBJ1-3; D may be TRBD1 (6 bases). The CDR3 totals 13 residues. Deletions cut 5 bases from V and 7 bases from J, with 12 bases between. Germline CDR1 and CDR2: SGHNT and YENEEA.

The chain carries TRBV7-3 and TRBJ2-1, with TRBD2 matching 8 bases. The CDR3 totals 15 residues. CDR1 is SGHTA and CDR2 is FQGTGA in the germline V gene. V shed 4 bases and J 7 bases; nucleotides not matched to a gene: 9. CDR3 bases: TGTGCCAGCAGCTCGCTCGGGGGGGTAGGGAATGAGCAGTTCTTC. This translates into CASSSLGGVGNEQFF.

This clone occurred once. The gene calls are TRBV19 and TRBJ1-2; the match to TRBD1 covers 11 bases. Germline-derived CDR1 and CDR2 are LNHDA and SQIVND (reference sequence). CDR3 size: 20 residues. Unmatched junction bases numbered 18, after V lost 3 bases and J lost 3 bases. The CDR3 sequence is CASSMGKGQGDPVAHYGYTF. The CDR3 DNA reads TGTGCCAGTAGTATGGGAAAGGGACAGGGGGACCCGGTGGCTCACTATGGCTACACCTTC.

The chain carries TRBV30 and TRBJ1-1; D not certain. Per the germline V gene, CDR1 is GTSNPN and CDR2 is SVGIG (reference sequence). The CDR3 consists of 13 residues. V gave up 2 bases and J gave up 3 bases, with 10 bases separating them. The CDR3 DNA follows: TGTGCCTGGAGTATCTATGATGACACTGAAGCTTTCTTT. Translation: CAWSIYDDTEAFF.